These T cell receptor beta chains were read from a single sample in a study of blood T cell repertoires in COVID-19. Sequencing was performed with immunoSEQ multiplex PCR; in TCRdb, only in-frame clones are kept and a portion is missing. In the table there are around 250,000 clones, around 83% of which are singletons. Sequences were obtained from peripheral blood. The receptors originated from a man aged 35-49 years with active or convalescent COVID-19. Each CDR3 is given with its conserved first and last residue. The order of the fields is clone size, D gene, J gene, V gene, CDR3 protein, CDR3 DNA. The D gene is left open where the match is weak. Not all rows give a size; the values are once, few, many and, for expanded clones, a class.

clone size: NA; D gene: TRBD1; J gene: TRBJ2-7; V gene: TRBV5-4; CDR3 protein: CASSLSGGQVGYEQYF; CDR3 DNA: TGTGCCAGCAGCTTGAGTGGGGGACAGGTAGGGTACGAGCAGTACTTC
clone size: NA; D gene: NA; J gene: TRBJ2-3; V gene: TRBV7-3; CDR3 protein: CASSRGGGVGQYF; CDR3 DNA: TGTGCCAGCAGTCGAGGGGGCGGGGTAGGGCAGTATTTT
clone size: NA; D gene: NA; J gene: TRBJ2-5; V gene: TRBV11-1; CDR3 protein: CASSFPGLQETQYF; CDR3 DNA: TGTGCCAGCAGCTTCCCGGGACTCCAAGAGACCCAGTACTTC
clone size: NA; D gene: NA; J gene: TRBJ1-1; V gene: TRBV10-1; CDR3 protein: CASSVTQDNTEAFF; CDR3 DNA: TGCGCCAGCAGTGTAACTCAAGATAACACTGAAGCTTTCTTT
clone size: NA; D gene: NA; J gene: TRBJ2-1; V gene: TRBV19; CDR3 protein: CASSRNRYNEQFF; CDR3 DNA: TGTGCCAGTAGTCGAAACAGATACAATGAGCAGTTCTTC
clone size: few; D gene: TRBD2; J gene: TRBJ2-3; V gene: TRBV19; CDR3 protein: CASSSRLAGGTDTQYF; CDR3 DNA: TGTGCCAGTAGTTCCCGACTAGCGGGGGGCACAGATACGCAGTATTTT
clone size: few; D gene: NA; J gene: TRBJ1-6; V gene: TRBV19; CDR3 protein: CASRQGNSPLHF; CDR3 DNA: TGTGCCAGTAGGCAGGGGAATTCACCCCTCCACTTT
clone size: NA; D gene: TRBD1; J gene: TRBJ1-1; V gene: TRBV10-2; CDR3 protein: CASSESATGTEAFF; CDR3 DNA: TGCGCCAGCAGTGAGTCAGCGACAGGGACTGAAGCTTTCTTT
clone size: NA; D gene: NA; J gene: TRBJ2-2; V gene: TRBV5-1; CDR3 protein: CASSVRGDTGELFF; CDR3 DNA: TGCGCCAGCAGCGTCAGGGGTGACACCGGGGAGCTGTTTTTT
clone size: NA; D gene: TRBD1; J gene: TRBJ1-1; V gene: TRBV11-2; CDR3 protein: CASRLFSRGTNTEAFF; CDR3 DNA: TGTGCCAGCAGACTCTTCTCCAGGGGGACCAACACTGAAGCTTTCTTT
clone size: few; D gene: NA; J gene: TRBJ2-1; V gene: TRBV2; CDR3 protein: CASSVLQSGEQFF; CDR3 DNA: TGTGCCAGCAGTGTTCTCCAGTCGGGTGAGCAGTTCTTC
clone size: NA; D gene: NA; J gene: TRBJ1-1; V gene: TRBV5-1; CDR3 protein: CASSLGDRGRTEAFF; CDR3 DNA: TGCGCCAGCAGCTTGGGCGACAGAGGAAGAACTGAAGCTTTCTTT
clone size: NA; D gene: NA; J gene: TRBJ1-1; V gene: TRBV7-9; CDR3 protein: CASSARGGRRTEAFF; CDR3 DNA: TGTGCCAGCAGCGCCCGGGGGGGGCGTCGGACTGAAGCTTTCTTT
clone size: NA; D gene: TRBD1; J gene: TRBJ1-1; V gene: TRBV30; CDR3 protein: CAGDRAPEAFF; CDR3 DNA: TGTGCTGGGGACAGGGCGCCTGAAGCTTTCTTT
clone size: once; D gene: NA; J gene: TRBJ1-1; V gene: TRBV19; CDR3 protein: CASAPTGVGEAFF; CDR3 DNA: TGTGCCAGTGCCCCCACGGGAGTAGGGGAAGCTTTCTTT
clone size: NA; D gene: NA; J gene: TRBJ1-1; V gene: TRBV3-1/TRBV3-2; CDR3 protein: CASSQDLRGAGTEAFF; CDR3 DNA: TGTGCCAGCAGCCAAGATCTTCGGGGGGCCGGGACTGAAGCTTTCTTT
clone size: NA; D gene: TRBD1; J gene: TRBJ1-1; V gene: TRBV4-3; CDR3 protein: CASSPGQGSIAFF; CDR3 DNA: TGCGCCAGCAGCCCTGGACAGGGGTCTATCGCTTTCTTT
clone size: few; D gene: NA; J gene: TRBJ2-7; V gene: TRBV30; CDR3 protein: CAWSAADEQYF; CDR3 DNA: TGTGCCTGGAGTGCCGCGGACGAGCAGTACTTC
clone size: once; D gene: TRBD2; J gene: TRBJ2-3; V gene: TRBV6-2/TRBV6-3; CDR3 protein: CASSPPQTSVVRLAQYF; CDR3 DNA: TGTGCCAGCAGCCCACCCCAAACTAGCGTAGTCAGGTTGGCGCAGTATTTT
clone size: NA; D gene: TRBD1; J gene: TRBJ1-2; V gene: TRBV6-1; CDR3 protein: CASSDYRDRGGYTF; CDR3 DNA: TGTGCCAGCAGTGATTATCGGGACAGGGGCGGCTACACCTTC
clone size: NA; D gene: TRBD1; J gene: TRBJ2-2; V gene: TRBV24-1; CDR3 protein: CAASGQEPNTGELFF; CDR3 DNA: TGTGCCGCCTCTGGACAGGAGCCGAACACCGGGGAGCTGTTTTTT
clone size: NA; D gene: NA; J gene: TRBJ2-7; V gene: TRBV5-1; CDR3 protein: CASSFSTVMGLLEGEQYF; CDR3 DNA: TGCGCCAGCAGCTTTTCGACAGTGATGGGACTGTTGGAAGGCGAGCAGTACTTC
clone size: NA; D gene: TRBD2; J gene: TRBJ2-3; V gene: TRBV9; CDR3 protein: CASSVNPGGGADTQYF; CDR3 DNA: TGTGCCAGCAGCGTAAACCCCGGCGGGGGGGCAGATACGCAGTATTTT
clone size: NA; D gene: TRBD2; J gene: TRBJ2-1; V gene: TRBV19; CDR3 protein: CASSTSGGINEQFF; CDR3 DNA: TGTGCCAGTAGTACTAGCGGGGGGATAAATGAGCAGTTCTTC
clone size: few; D gene: TRBD1; J gene: TRBJ1-2; V gene: TRBV19; CDR3 protein: CASTRTGNVWGYTF; CDR3 DNA: TGTGCCAGTACTCGGACAGGGAACGTTTGGGGCTACACCTTC
clone size: NA; D gene: TRBD1; J gene: TRBJ1-1; V gene: TRBV3-1/TRBV3-2; CDR3 protein: CASKSQPQGGTEAFF; CDR3 DNA: TGTGCCAGCAAGTCTCAACCTCAGGGGGGCACTGAAGCTTTCTTT
clone size: NA; D gene: TRBD1; J gene: TRBJ1-2; V gene: TRBV6-5; CDR3 protein: CATRDAGGGPYGYTF; CDR3 DNA: TGTGCCACCCGCGACGCAGGGGGAGGCCCCTATGGCTACACCTTC
clone size: NA; D gene: NA; J gene: TRBJ2-7; V gene: TRBV19; CDR3 protein: CASSIYPGSSYEQYF; CDR3 DNA: TGTGCCAGTAGTATCTACCCGGGGAGCTCCTACGAGCAGTACTTC
clone size: NA; D gene: NA; J gene: TRBJ2-6; V gene: TRBV27; CDR3 protein: CASSSTGELWVGPPRVLTF; CDR3 DNA: TGTGCCAGCAGTTCAACAGGTGAACTCTGGGTGGGCCCCCCGCGCGTCCTGACTTTC
clone size: NA; D gene: NA; J gene: TRBJ2-1; V gene: TRBV24-1; CDR3 protein: CATSDRADNEQFF; CDR3 DNA: TGTGCCACCAGTGACAGGGCGGACAATGAGCAGTTCTTC
clone size: many; D gene: TRBD1; J gene: TRBJ2-7; V gene: TRBV6-6; CDR3 protein: CASSPRQGAAYEQYF; CDR3 DNA: TGTGCCAGCAGTCCCCGGCAGGGGGCCGCCTACGAGCAGTACTTC
clone size: NA; D gene: NA; J gene: TRBJ2-3; V gene: TRBV18; CDR3 protein: CASSPPSGLADTQYF; CDR3 DNA: TGTGCCAGCTCACCACCTTCCGGTCTGGCAGATACGCAGTATTTT
clone size: NA; D gene: NA; J gene: TRBJ1-2; V gene: TRBV6-5; CDR3 protein: CASSRQDSYGYTF; CDR3 DNA: TGTGCCAGCAGCAGACAGGATTCCTATGGCTACACCTTC
clone size: NA; D gene: NA; J gene: TRBJ1-1; V gene: TRBV21-1; CDR3 protein: CASSTLVATIRTEAFF; CDR3 DNA: TGTGCCAGCAGTACGTTAGTAGCCACAATTCGCACTGAAGCTTTCTTT
clone size: once; D gene: TRBD1; J gene: TRBJ2-5; V gene: TRBV15; CDR3 protein: CATSRDWQGARETQYF; CDR3 DNA: TGTGCCACCAGCAGAGATTGGCAGGGGGCGCGGGAGACCCAGTACTTC
clone size: few; D gene: TRBD2; J gene: TRBJ2-5; V gene: TRBV6-6; CDR3 protein: CASSQRGQETQYF; CDR3 DNA: TGTGCCAGCTCACAGCGGGGCCAGGAGACCCAGTACTTC
clone size: NA; D gene: TRBD1; J gene: TRBJ1-1; V gene: TRBV19; CDR3 protein: CASSNRQGVNTEAFF; CDR3 DNA: TGTGCCAGTAGTAACCGACAGGGAGTGAACACTGAAGCTTTCTTT
clone size: many; D gene: TRBD2; J gene: TRBJ2-7; V gene: TRBV7-6; CDR3 protein: CASSRGSSYEQYF; CDR3 DNA: TGTGCCAGCAGCCGCGGGAGCTCCTACGAGCAGTACTTC
clone size: NA; D gene: TRBD1; J gene: TRBJ2-3; V gene: TRBV7-2; CDR3 protein: CASSLGQPTDTQYF; CDR3 DNA: TGTGCCAGCAGCCTGGGACAGCCCACAGATACGCAGTATTTT
clone size: NA; D gene: NA; J gene: TRBJ1-1; V gene: TRBV2; CDR3 protein: CASRYDLDTEAFF; CDR3 DNA: TGTGCCAGCCGGTACGATCTGGACACTGAAGCTTTCTTT